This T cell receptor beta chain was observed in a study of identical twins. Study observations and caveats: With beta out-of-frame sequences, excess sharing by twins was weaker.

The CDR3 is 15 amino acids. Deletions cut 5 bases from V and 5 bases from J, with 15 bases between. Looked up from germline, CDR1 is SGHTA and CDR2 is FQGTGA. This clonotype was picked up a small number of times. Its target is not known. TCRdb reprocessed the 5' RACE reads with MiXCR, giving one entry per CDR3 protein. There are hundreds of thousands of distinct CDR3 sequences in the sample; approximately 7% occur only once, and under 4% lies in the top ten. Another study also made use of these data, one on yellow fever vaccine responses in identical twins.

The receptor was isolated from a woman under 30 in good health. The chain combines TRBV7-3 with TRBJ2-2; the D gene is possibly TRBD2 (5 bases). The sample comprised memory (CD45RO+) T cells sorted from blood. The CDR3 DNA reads TGTGCCAGCAGCCTCGAGGGCCAGAGAACCGGGGAGCTGTTTTTT. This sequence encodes CASSLEGQRTGELFF. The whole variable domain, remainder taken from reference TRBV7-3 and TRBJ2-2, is GAGVSQTPSNKVTEKGKYVELRCDPISGHTALYWYRQSLGQGPEFLIYFQGTGAADDSGLPNDRFFAVRPEGSVSTLKIQRTERGDSAVYLCASSLEGQRTGELFFGEGSRLTVL.